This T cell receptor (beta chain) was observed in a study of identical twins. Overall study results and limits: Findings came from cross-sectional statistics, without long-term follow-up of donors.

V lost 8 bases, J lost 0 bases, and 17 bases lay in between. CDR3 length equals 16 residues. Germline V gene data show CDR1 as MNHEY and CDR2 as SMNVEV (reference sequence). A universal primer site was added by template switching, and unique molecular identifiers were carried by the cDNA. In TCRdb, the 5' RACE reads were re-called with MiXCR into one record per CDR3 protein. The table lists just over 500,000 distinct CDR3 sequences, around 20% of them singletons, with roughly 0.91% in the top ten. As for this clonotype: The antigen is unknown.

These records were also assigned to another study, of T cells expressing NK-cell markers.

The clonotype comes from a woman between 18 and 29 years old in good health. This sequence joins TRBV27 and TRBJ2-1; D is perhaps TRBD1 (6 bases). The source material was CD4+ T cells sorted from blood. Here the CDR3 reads CASGGPGGRSYNEQFF. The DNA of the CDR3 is TGTGCCAGCGGGGGCCCTGGGGGCCGCTCCTACAATGAGCAGTTCTTC.